The 16 T cell receptor beta chains below were found in one sample sequenced in a study of blood T cell repertoires in COVID-19. TCRdb keeps only in-frame clones here, not all; method: immunoSEQ multiplex PCR. The sample comprises around 130,000 clones, approximately 71% of which are singletons, and 7.9% rests with the top ten. The specimen was peripheral blood. These receptors came from a human donor in a cohort sampled during active COVID-19.

The chain couples TRBV11-2 to TRBJ1-4; D may be TRBD1 (6 bases). The CDR3 contains 16 residues. From germline, CDR1 is SGHAT and CDR2 FQNNGV. The V end lost 4 bases, the J end lost 0 bases, and 12 bases lay between the germline ends. The CDR3 reads CASSSIRGPTNEKLFF. The CDR3 DNA is TGTGCCAGCAGCTCTATCAGGGGTCCAACTAATGAAAAACTGTTTTTT. The whole variable domain, remainder taken from reference TRBV11-2 and TRBJ1-4, is EAGVAQSPRYKIIEKRQSVAFWCNPISGHATLYWYQQILGQGPKLLIQFQNNGVVDDSQLPKDRFSAERLKGVDSTLKIQPAKLEDSAVYLCASSSIRGPTNEKLFFGSGTQLSVL.

DNA for the CDR3: TGTGCCAGCACCCGAGGAACTGAAGCTTTCTTT. It translates to CASTRGTEAFF. The V call is TRBV14, the J call TRBJ1-1, with D unclear. Germline-derived CDR1 and CDR2 are SGHDN and FVKESK. V lost 7 bases and J lost 5, with 8 bases in between. CDR3 length: 11 amino acids.

The V and J genes are TRBV28 and TRBJ2-7; TRBD2 aligns across 8 bases. The germline V gene has CDR1 MDHEN and CDR2 SYDVKM. After removal of 3 bases from V and 5 bases from J, the junction contained 9 bases not matched to a gene. The CDR3 has 15 amino acids. Here the CDR3 DNA reads TGTGCCAGCAGTTTTCGTATCGGGAGGGGGGACGAGCAGTACTTC. It codes for CASSFRIGRGDEQYF.

This clone was detected a few times. The rearrangement uses TRBV5-1 and TRBJ1-2; D might be TRBD1 (5 bases). The CDR3 extends over 13 amino acids. V lost 4 bases and J lost 4, with 11 bases in between. The V gene's germline CDR1 is SGHRS and CDR2 YFSETQ. This CDR3 reads CASSRGLLYGYTF. The CDR3 region has the DNA TGCGCCAGCAGCCGGGGACTGCTCTATGGCTACACCTTC. Full variable domain (missing parts from reference TRBV5-1 and TRBJ1-2): KAGVTQTPRYLIKTRGQQVTLSCSPISGHRSVSWYQQTPGQGLQFLFEYFSETQRNKGNFPGRFSGRQFSNSRSEMNVSTLELGDSALYLCASSRGLLYGYTFGSGTRLTVV.

This clone was recorded only once. The V call is TRBV28, the J call TRBJ2-5; 8 nucleotides line up with TRBD2. This CDR3 has 15 amino acids. J was trimmed by 1 base and V by 6 bases; bases with no gene match: 7. Looked up from germline, CDR1 is MDHEN and CDR2 is SYDVKM. CDR3: CASRPMTSAQETQYF. The CDR3, as DNA: TGTGCCAGCAGGCCAATGACTAGCGCCCAAGAGACCCAGTACTTC.

The chain recombines TRBV2 with TRBJ2-2, with 8 positions matching TRBD1. V lost 6 bases and J lost 1; bases outside the gene matches: 4. Per the germline V gene, CDR1 is SNHLY and CDR2 is FYNNEI. The CDR3 spans 15 residues. CDR3 DNA sequence: TGTGCCAGCAGGAGTGGGACAGGGAACACCGGGGAGCTGTTTTTT. Translating it yields CASRSGTGNTGELFF.

The rearrangement joins TRBV5-1 to TRBJ1-1, with D tentatively TRBD1 (5 bases). V was cut by 0 bases and J by 1 base, with 13 bases left in between. Per the germline V gene, CDR1 is SGHRS and CDR2 is YFSETQ. The CDR3 has 16 amino acids. CDR3 DNA: TGCGCCAGCAGCTTGGAGGGCAGGACAAGGAACACTGAAGCTTTCTTT. Amino acids: CASSLEGRTRNTEAFF.

J is TRBJ1-2 and V is TRBV29-1; D call uncertain. This CDR3 has 10 residues. Germline values: CDR1 SQVTM, CDR2 ANQGSEA. Trimming removed 6 bases from V and 9 bases from J, with 11 bases in between. This CDR3 reads CSVASSSYTF. The CDR3 nucleotides read TGCAGCGTAGCAAGTTCGAGCTACACCTTC.

V gene TRBV2 combines with J gene TRBJ2-5; TRBD2 agrees at 16 bases. This CDR3 is built from 17 residues. Trimming took 6 bases from V and 5 from J; bases not matched to a gene: 9. Germline V lookup: CDR1 SNHLY, CDR2 FYNNEI. The CDR3 region has the DNA TGTGCCAGCAGCCCCTGGGGGACTAGCGGGGGGGCTGAGACCCAGTACTTC. Its protein is CASSPWGTSGGAETQYF.

This clone was counted once. This chain uses TRBV6-4 with TRBJ1-2; D is ambiguous. CDR1 and CDR2 (germline): MRHNA, SNTAGT. This CDR3 spans 14 amino acids. Trimming pared 0 bases from V and 1 base from J, leaving 6 bases between. The chain's CDR3 is CASSDSRLNYGYTF. CDR3 nucleotide sequence: TGTGCCAGCAGTGACTCAAGACTTAACTATGGCTACACCTTC.

The chain couples TRBV9 to TRBJ2-7; D is unclear. The length of the CDR3 is 14 residues. Germline V gene sequence: CDR1 SGDLS, CDR2 YYNGEE. V lost 2 bases and J 2 bases, leaving 11 bases between the germline ends. CDR3 in amino acids: CASSVSQMAYEQYF. The CDR3, as DNA: TGTGCCAGCAGCGTCTCACAGATGGCCTACGAGCAGTACTTC.

The V gene is TRBV7-3, the J gene TRBJ2-5, with 9 nucleotides matching TRBD1. The V gene's germline CDR1 is SGHTA and CDR2 FQGTGA. The CDR3 extends over 15 amino acids. V gave up 5 bases and J gave up 3 bases; unmatched junction bases: 7. The CDR3 DNA is TGTGCCAGCAGCACCACAGGGGGCATGAAAGAGACCCAGTACTTC. This gives the protein CASSTTGGMKETQYF.

This chain links TRBV5-6 with TRBJ1-5; tentatively, D is TRBD1 (6 bases). From germline, CDR1 is SGHDT and CDR2 YYEEEE. V was cut by 1 base and J by 2 bases, with 13 bases left in between. The CDR3 consists of 16 residues. DNA of the CDR3: TGTGCCAGCAGCTTGAGTAAAGGGGGAGGCAATCAGCCCCAGCATTTT. It specifies CASSLSKGGGNQPQHF.

V usage is TRBV20-1 and J usage is TRBJ1-5; D possibly corresponds to TRBD1 (5 bases). V gave up 3 bases and J gave up 4 bases, with 10 bases separating them. The CDR3 has 13 residues. Germline CDR1 DFQATT, CDR2 SNEGSKA (reference sequence). CDR3 sequence (DNA): TGCAGTGCTAGTGGCGGGGGGAATCAGCCCCAGCATTTT. This gives the protein CSASGGGNQPQHF.

This clone was observed a single time. The genes are TRBV21-1 and TRBJ1-2. TRBV21-1 is assigned pseudogene status. CDR3 length: 13 amino acids. The CDR3 sequence: CASSPIEGDGYTF. For the CDR3, the DNA is TGTGCCAGCAGCCCCATTGAGGGTGATGGCTACACCTTC.

V usage is TRBV5-6 and J usage is TRBJ1-2; D not certain. The CDR3 extends over 14 amino acids. Germline V gene data show CDR1 as SGHDT and CDR2 as YYEEEE. The ends were cut back, 1 base at V and 8 bases at J, with 15 bases in the middle. Here the CDR3 reads CASSLLPLRRGYTF. The CDR3 nucleotides are TGTGCCAGCAGCTTGTTACCCCTCCGGAGGGGCTACACCTTC.